Below, 16 T cell receptor beta chains from the same sample are listed, as sequenced in a study of blood T cells in healthy people across ages. Primed by a sample-barcoded 5' primer and a J-beta primer mix, a second PCR proceeded for about 7 to 11 cycles. One entry per CDR3 protein results from TCRdb running MiXCR on the 5' RACE reads. Of about 1,400,000 distinct CDR3 sequences listed, around 55% are singletons. The sequenced material came from blood. Receptor source: a man younger than 30 in good health.

With regard to this clonotype: One end of the junction is discordant with germline, which a read error may explain. J is TRBJ2-5 and V is TRBV25-1, with a tentative D call TRBD1 (5 bases). The germline gives CDR1 MGHDK, CDR2 SYGVNS. The CDR3 runs to 12 residues. CDR3 amino acids: CASQGWSETLYF. As DNA, the CDR3 is TGTGCCAGCCAGGGTTGGTCAGAGACCCTGTACTTC.

The V and J genes are TRBV6-1 and TRBJ1-1, with 7 positions matching TRBD1. Trimming took 11 bases from V and 7 from J; bases not matched to a gene: 19. CDR3 size: 15 residues. Germline assignment: CDR1 MNHNS and CDR2 SASEGT. The CDR3 DNA sequence: TGTGCCTGCACCTTAACGAGGGAGGGGGCGGGTGAAGCTTTCTTT. Translated: CACTLTREGAGEAFF.

The chain combines TRBV12-3 or TRBV12-4 with TRBJ1-4; D ambiguous. Trimming took 3 bases from V and 8 from J, leaving 13 bases between them. The CDR3 covers 14 residues. The CDR3 DNA reads as TGTGCCAGCAGTTTTTGGGAACAATCGGAAAAACTGTTTTTT. Encoded protein: CASSFWEQSEKLFF.

The chain combines TRBV5-1 with TRBJ1-2; D is possibly TRBD1 (6 bases). Trimming took off 0 bases at V and 7 bases at J, with 16 bases between the two ends. From germline, CDR1 is SGHRS and CDR2 YFSETQ. This CDR3 contains 15 residues. The CDR3 bases are TGCGCCAGCAGCTTGGCCGCCCAGGGGAGGGCTGGCTACACCTTC. The encoded protein is CASSLAAQGRAGYTF.

This chain uses TRBV12-3 or TRBV12-4 with TRBJ2-2; 7 positions match TRBD2. V trimming: 2 bases; J trimming: 7 bases; junction bases outside the gene matches: 7. CDR3 size: 15 residues. The CDR3 DNA follows: TGTGCCAGCAGTTTACTTAGCGGGCACTTCGGGGAGCTGTTTTTT. Its translation is CASSLLSGHFGELFF.

J is TRBJ2-1 and V is TRBV2; 11 nucleotides agree with TRBD2. The CDR3 is 14 amino acids. The germline V gene encodes CDR1 SNHLY and CDR2 FYNNEI. The V and J ends lost 11 bases and 2 bases, in that order; junction bases with no gene match: 5. The CDR3 nucleotides are TGTGCCGAAAAACTAGCGGGGGCCTACAATGAGCAGTTCTTC. Amino acids: CAEKLAGAYNEQFF.

In the case of this clonotype: A much larger clone is a single base away; this may be a read error. The J gene is TRBJ1-2, the V gene TRBV6-2 or TRBV6-3, with D possibly TRBD1 on 5 matching bases. The germline gives CDR1 MNHEY, CDR2 SVGEGT. V lost 4 bases to trimming and J lost 3 bases, with 9 bases between them. The CDR3 contains 13 residues. CDR3 protein: CASSLDTDYGYTF. The CDR3 DNA reads TGTGCCAGCAGTTTGGACACGGACTATGGCTACACCTTC.

In its sample, this clonotype was seen a few times. The gene calls are TRBV5-1 and TRBJ2-5, with D possibly called TRBD1 or TRBD2 (5 bases each). Germline V gives CDR1 SGHRS, CDR2 YFSETQ. V was shortened by 7 bases and J by 0 bases, with 10 bases between the two germline ends. The CDR3 is 13 residues long. The CDR3 protein is CASWDPHQETQYF. The CDR3 DNA follows: TGCGCCAGCTGGGACCCCCACCAAGAGACCCAGTACTTC.

This rearrangement joins TRBV4-3 to TRBJ2-7; perhaps D is TRBD1 or TRBD2 (6 bases each). The CDR3 contains 16 residues. CDR1 is LGHNA, CDR2 YSLEER, per germline. V dropped 0 bases and J dropped 2 bases, with 14 bases sitting between them. CDR3 nucleotide sequence: TGCGCCAGCAGCCAAGATCGGACGGGGGCCGCCTACGAGCAGTACTTC. It specifies CASSQDRTGAAYEQYF.

The genes are TRBV4-1 and TRBJ1-2; D is ambiguous. The CDR3 runs to 14 residues. Deletions cut 0 bases from V and 2 bases from J, with 7 bases between. In germline, CDR1 is MGHRA, CDR2 YSYEKL. DNA for the CDR3: TGCGCCAGCAGCCAAGACGGATTAAACTATGGCTACACCTTC. It encodes CASSQDGLNYGYTF.

This chain joins TRBV29-1 and TRBJ2-7; 9 bases agree with TRBD2. The CDR3 is 16 amino acids. The V gene end was trimmed by 3 bases and the J gene end by 0 bases; junction bases not matched to a gene: 9. Germline CDR1 and CDR2: SQVTM and ANQGSEA. CDR3 nucleotide sequence: TGCAGCGTTGATCCTTGCGGGAGGGCCTGCTCCTACGAGCAGTACTTC. Residues: CSVDPCGRACSYEQYF.

The chain employs TRBV6-1 and TRBJ2-5, with D unclear. The J call may be mistaken, given a closer DNA end match to TRBJ2-7. This CDR3 is built from 14 residues. Germline CDR1 reads MNHNS; CDR2 reads SASEGT. The CDR3: CASSEVVGSYEQYF. The CDR3 DNA sequence: TGTGCCAGCAGTGAAGTGGTTGGATCCTACGAGCAGTACTTC.

The V and J genes are TRBV4-1 and TRBJ2-5; no firm D call. The CDR3 contains 13 residues. Per the germline V gene, CDR1 is MGHRA and CDR2 is YSYEKL. With 4 bases removed from V and 3 bases from J, the gap between germline ends came to 9 bases. The CDR3 sequence: CASSPVQKETQYF. CDR3 bases: TGCGCCAGCAGCCCGGTGCAGAAAGAGACCCAGTACTTC.

This clonotype is a singleton in its sample. J is TRBJ1-2 and V is TRBV5-1; D is unresolved. Germline CDR1 is SGHRS and CDR2 is YFSETQ. Trimming left V 0 bases short and J 8 bases short, with 5 bases between. This CDR3 spans 11 amino acids. The CDR3: CASSLGLGYTF. In DNA, the CDR3 is TGCGCCAGCAGCTTGGGCCTCGGCTACACCTTC.

This clonotype has only a few counts. V is TRBV29-1 and J is TRBJ2-1; D remains unclear. Trimming removed 8 bases at V and 4 bases at J, with 9 bases between. Germline values: CDR1 SQVTM, CDR2 ANQGSEA. The CDR3 spans 11 residues. The CDR3 bases are TGCAGCCACCGGATATACAATGAGCAGTTCTTC. It translates to CSHRIYNEQFF.

The rearrangement uses TRBV5-1 and TRBJ2-1; 8 bases match TRBD1. The CDR3 extends over 14 amino acids. The trim removed 8 bases at V and 5 bases at J, leaving 9 bases unmatched. Germline V CDR1 and CDR2: SGHRS, YFSETQ. The CDR3 coding sequence is TGCGCCAGTGACAGGGGCGAGGGGGACAATGAGCAGTTCTTC. Translated, it gives CASDRGEGDNEQFF. Variable domain in full (rest from reference TRBV5-1 and TRBJ2-1): KAGVTQTPRYLIKTRGQQVTLSCSPISGHRSVSWYQQTPGQGLQFLFEYFSETQRNKGNFPGRFSGRQFSNSRSEMNVSTLELGDSALYLCASDRGEGDNEQFFGPGTRLTVL.